This TCR beta chain was profiled in a study of T cell repertoires in cytomegalovirus infection. Turning to the study itself: Matching HLA type and CMV infection were both indicated by public TCR beta signatures. Whole-study results and caveats: Public TCR beta family frequency separated CMV-and-HLA carriers, including in an independent cohort. The ex vivo response was dominated by HLA-C-restricted CMV-specific TCR beta clonotypes.

The CDR3 has 10 residues. Trimming left V 4 bases short and J 10 bases short, with 4 bases between. Germline-derived CDR1 and CDR2 are SGHVS and FQNEAQ. A remark on this clonotype: Antigen specificity is unknown.

TCRdb processed the reads anew with MiXCR; each CDR3 protein has one entry. The sample includes fewer than 1,000,000 distinct CDR3 sequences, under 40% of them seen just once. The sample was cultured CD8+ T cells from PBMCs, taken from culture after CMV antigen stimulation. J is TRBJ2-2 and V is TRBV7-8, with unresolved D. The receptor comes from a human donor in good health (CMV status not recorded). Some clones in this sample may be carry-over from other donors' samples. This CDR3 is CASSSLELFF. DNA for the CDR3: TGTGCCAGCAGCTCCTTGGAGCTGTTTTTT.